The 15 T cell receptor beta chains reported below all come from one sample, sequenced in a study of Graves' ophthalmopathy and Graves' hyperthyroidism. TCR beta CDR3 amplification used RNA transcripts. First-round RT-PCR used HTBI primers; second-round multiplex PCR followed. TCRdb itself ran the multiplex PCR reads through MiXCR, one entry per CDR3 protein. The table includes about 740,000 distinct CDR3 sequences, approximately 40% detected once. The source material was peripheral blood. The receptors originated from an adult man with Graves' ophthalmopathy.

This clonotype appeared a few times. J is TRBJ1-1 and V is TRBV20-1; 10 bases map to TRBD1. The CDR3 sequence is 13 residues long. V trimming: 3 bases; J trimming: 9 bases; junction bases outside the gene matches: 7. Germline V gene data show CDR1 as DFQATT and CDR2 as SNEGSKA (reference sequence). The CDR3 nucleotides are TGCAGTGCTAGTAAACCGGGACAGGGGAAAGCTTTCTTT. Protein: CSASKPGQGKAFF.

This rearrangement joins TRBV29-1 to TRBJ2-5; unclear D gene. V was clipped by 5 bases and J by 5 bases, with 3 bases between them. There are 9 residues in the CDR3. CDR1 and CDR2 (germline): SQVTM, ANQGSEA. The CDR3 nucleotides are TGCAGCGTTATGGAGACCCAGTACTTC. Its translation: CSVMETQYF.

The V gene is TRBV11-1, the J gene TRBJ1-1; tentatively, D is TRBD1 (6 bases). Trimming removed 6 bases at V and 5 bases at J, with 16 bases between. Germline V gives CDR1 SGHAT, CDR2 FQDESV (reference sequence). The CDR3 is made up of 14 amino acids. In DNA form, the CDR3 reads TGTGCCAGCAGTGTCACACAGGGTAAGACTGAAGCTTTCTTT. This codes for CASSVTQGKTEAFF.

This clonotype was recorded a few times. The chain combines TRBV29-1 with TRBJ1-3, with D perhaps matching TRBD1 (5 bases). Per germline, CDR1 SQVTM and CDR2 ANQGSEA. This CDR3 region has 12 residues. V lost 6 bases and J 1 base, leaving 7 bases between the germline ends. The chain's CDR3 is CSVDTSGNTIYF. The CDR3 DNA reads as TGCAGCGTGGACACTTCTGGAAACACCATATATTTT. Complete variable domain (other parts from reference TRBV29-1 and TRBJ1-3): SAVISQKPSRDICQRGTSLTIQCQVDSQVTMMFWYRQQPGQSLTLIATANQGSEATYESGFVIDKFPISRPNLTFSTLTVSNMSPEDSSIYLCSVDTSGNTIYFGEGSWLTVV.

This clonotype was detected ten times or more. The rearrangement links TRBV19 to TRBJ2-7; 8 positions match TRBD1. V was pared by 8 bases and J by 8 bases, with 5 bases of the junction left unmatched. From germline, CDR1 is LNHDA and CDR2 SQIVND (reference sequence). The CDR3 totals 11 residues. The CDR3 loop is CASSAGGKQYF. CDR3 nucleotide sequence: TGTGCCAGTTCCGCAGGGGGCAAGCAGTACTTC. Full variable domain (remainder filled in from reference TRBV19 and TRBJ2-7): DGGITQSPKYLFRKEGQNVTLSCEQNLNHDAMYWYRQDPGQGLRLIYYSQIVNDFQKGDIAEGYSVSREKKESFPLTVTSAQKNPTAFYLCASSAGGKQYFGPGTRLTVT.

This clonotype showed up just a few times. The chain recombines TRBV11-3 with TRBJ2-5; unclear D gene. This CDR3 contains 12 residues. Trimming shortened V by 8 bases and J by 3 bases, and 10 bases separated the two germline ends. Looked up from germline, CDR1 is SGHNT and CDR2 is YENEEA. CDR3 coding DNA: TGTGCCAGCGCTGGAGTTGAAGAGACCCAGTACTTC. Encoded protein: CASAGVEETQYF.

The CDR3 loop is CASSLFFDFPSSGANVLTF. The CDR3 DNA reads as TGTGCCAGCAGCTTGTTCTTTGACTTTCCGAGCTCTGGGGCCAACGTCCTGACTTTC. The chain links TRBV5-6 to TRBJ2-6, with D unclear. The V gene's germline CDR1 is SGHDT and CDR2 YYEEEE. This CDR3 region has 19 residues. V lost 1 base and J lost 0, with 17 bases in between.

The count of this clonotype is one. The chain has TRBV7-6 and TRBJ2-7, with TRBD1 matching 8 bases. J was trimmed by 4 bases and V by 5 bases; bases with no gene match: 13. The CDR3 is made up of 16 amino acids. Germline-derived CDR1 and CDR2 are SGHVS and FNYEAQ. The CDR3 region has the DNA TGTGCCAGCAGCGGGGCGGGACAGGTCGCCCCATACGAGCAGTACTTC. Its translation is CASSGAGQVAPYEQYF. Full variable domain (remainder filled in from reference TRBV7-6 and TRBJ2-7): GAGVSQSPRYKVTKRGQDVALRCDPISGHVSLYWYRQALGQGPEFLTYFNYEAQQDKSGLPNDRFSAERPEGSISTLTIQRTEQRDSAMYRCASSGAGQVAPYEQYFGPGTRLTVT.

The chain uses TRBV5-4 and TRBJ1-1, with a tentative D call TRBD1 (5 bases). The V end was cut by 4 bases, the J end by 11 bases, with 18 bases between. This CDR3 contains 13 residues. The V gene's germline CDR1 is SGHNT and CDR2 YYREEE (reference sequence). The CDR3 DNA sequence: TGTGCCAGCAGCCAAGAATCTAGGGACGGGGCTTTCTTT. Protein sequence: CASSQESRDGAFF.

The rearrangement uses TRBV11-2 and TRBJ2-2, with 13 bases lining up with TRBD2. CDR3 size: 18 residues. V gave up 5 bases and J gave up 0 bases; unmatched junction bases: 6. From germline, CDR1 is SGHAT and CDR2 FQNNGV. CDR3: CASSKGLAGPANTGELFF. DNA for the CDR3: TGTGCCAGCAGCAAGGGACTAGCGGGGCCCGCGAACACCGGGGAGCTGTTTTTT.

V and J are TRBV20-1 and TRBJ1-4; 7 bases are a match to TRBD1. CDR3 size: 14 residues. CDR1 and CDR2 (germline): DFQATT, SNEGSKA (reference sequence). Trimming took 4 bases from V and 9 from J; bases not matched to a gene: 11. Here the CDR3 DNA reads TGCAGTGCTAACAATCCGACAGGGACTCAAAAACTGTTTTTT. Translating gives CSANNPTGTQKLFF.

V usage is TRBV5-1 and J usage is TRBJ2-7; D unclear. The CDR3 has 12 residues. Germline CDR1 SGHRS, CDR2 YFSETQ. Trimming pared 0 bases from V and 9 bases from J, leaving 10 bases between. The CDR3 spells CASSLDWARQYF. DNA for the CDR3: TGCGCCAGCAGCTTGGACTGGGCTCGGCAGTACTTC.

At least ten counts were recorded for this clonotype. J is TRBJ1-1 and V is TRBV19, with a weak D call TRBD1 (5 bases). CDR3 length: 15 residues. The V gene lost 2 bases and the J gene lost 1 base, with 11 bases spanning the gap. Germline V gene data show CDR1 as LNHDA and CDR2 as SQIVND (reference sequence). The DNA of the CDR3 is TGTGCCAGTAGTATACAGGGATTGACGAACACTGAAGCTTTCTTT. Its protein product is CASSIQGLTNTEAFF.

V is TRBV7-9 and J is TRBJ2-5; no reliable D call. V was pared by 6 bases and J by 4 bases, with 18 bases between. This CDR3 is built from 15 residues. Per the germline V gene, CDR1 is SEHNR and CDR2 is FQNEAQ (reference sequence). The CDR3 loop is CASSSHPRLGETQYF. The CDR3 DNA is TGTGCCAGCAGTTCGCACCCCCGGCTTGGAGAGACCCAGTACTTC.

This clonotype was counted between two and nine times. V and J are TRBV28 and TRBJ2-7; D ambiguous. Trimming took off 6 bases at V and 3 bases at J, with 6 bases between the two ends. This CDR3 is 11 amino acids long. Germline CDR1 and CDR2: MDHEN and SYDVKM. For the CDR3, the DNA is TGTGCCAGCAGAGCCCACTACGAGCAGTACTTC. It is translated as CASRAHYEQYF. The entire variable domain, with the rest obtained from reference TRBV28 and TRBJ2-7, is as follows: DVKVTQSSRYLVKRTGEKVFLECVQDMDHENMFWYRQDPGLGLRLIYFSYDVKMKEKGDIPEGYSVSREKKERFSLILESASTNQTSMYLCASRAHYEQYFGPGTRLTVT.